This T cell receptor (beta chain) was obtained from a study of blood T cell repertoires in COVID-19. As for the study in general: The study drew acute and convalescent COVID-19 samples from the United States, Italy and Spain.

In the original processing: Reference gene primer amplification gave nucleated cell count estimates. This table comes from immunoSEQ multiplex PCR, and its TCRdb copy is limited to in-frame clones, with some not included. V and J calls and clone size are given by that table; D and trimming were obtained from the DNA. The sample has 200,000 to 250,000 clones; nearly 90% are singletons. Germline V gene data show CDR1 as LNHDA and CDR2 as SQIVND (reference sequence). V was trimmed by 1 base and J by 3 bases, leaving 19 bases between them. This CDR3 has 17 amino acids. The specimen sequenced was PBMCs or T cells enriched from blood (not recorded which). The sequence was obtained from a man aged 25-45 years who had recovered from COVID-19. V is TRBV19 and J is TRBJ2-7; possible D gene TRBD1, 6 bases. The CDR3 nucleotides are TGTGCCAGTAGTATAGCAAGCGGAGGCCCAGGGGTCTACGAGCAGTACTTC. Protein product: CASSIASGGPGVYEQYF. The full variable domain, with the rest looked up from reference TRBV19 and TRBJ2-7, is DGGITQSPKYLFRKEGQNVTLSCEQNLNHDAMYWYRQDPGQGLRLIYYSQIVNDFQKGDIAEGYSVSREKKESFPLTVTSAQKNPTAFYLCASSIASGGPGVYEQYFGPGTRLTVT.